This T cell receptor (beta chain) is from a study of breast tumors, draining lymph nodes, adjacent tissues. General study results and limits: Tumor and nontumor repertoires were significantly more similar in luminal-like than in basal-like breast cancer. Findings are consistent with lymph node origin and intratumoral expansion of most tumor T cells.

This clonotype was found many times. Antigen unknown. From the multiplex PCR reads, TCRdb called clonotypes with MiXCR, one entry per CDR3 protein. This sample carries 30,000 to 40,000 distinct CDR3 sequences, 35% to 40% of them seen once, and the ten largest clones take roughly a tenth. The sequencing sample was made of breast tumor tissue. The origin of this receptor is a female donor with breast cancer. Some clones in this sample may be carry-over from other donors' samples.

In DNA form, the CDR3 reads TGTGCCAGCAGCTTAGGCCAGTTCTCCTACGAGCAGTACTTC. Translating gives CASSLGQFSYEQYF. The chain links TRBV7-2 to TRBJ2-7; D ambiguous. Per germline, CDR1 SGHTA and CDR2 FQGNSA. The CDR3 spans 14 residues. Trimming pared 1 base from V and 0 bases from J, leaving 7 bases between.